This T cell receptor beta chain comes out of a study of T cell repertoires in aging, cancer and after chemotherapy. TRB rearrangements spanning V, D and J were amplified using mixed TRB-A/B primers. A single record per CDR3 protein comes from TCRdb applying MiXCR to the multiplex PCR reads. The sample includes 2,500 to 3,500 distinct CDR3 sequences, approximately 25% of them seen just once. Worth noting for this clonotype: Its antigen is unknown.

TCR beta rearrangements were amplified from peripheral blood genomic DNA. Points from the study as a whole: In each cancer cohort, median generation probability increased across chemotherapy, suggesting thymic output rebounded. Compared with age-matched healthy donors, untreated hematological or solid cancer patients showed higher blood TCR clonality.

The material sequenced was blood. The source is a human donor with a solid tumor.

The CDR3 reads CASSYSMGAYSNQPQHF. Written as DNA, the CDR3 is TGTGCCAGCAGTTACTCGATGGGGGCCTATAGCAATCAGCCCCAGCATTTT. This sequence joins TRBV6-2 or TRBV6-3 and TRBJ1-5, with D perhaps matching TRBD1 (6 bases). Germline-derived CDR1 and CDR2 are MNHEY and SVGEGT. CDR3 size: 17 residues. The V end was cut by 0 bases, the J end by 0 bases, with 12 bases between.